This T cell receptor beta chain originates from a study of blood T cells in healthy people across ages. Each donor was a healthy Caucasian individual from Russia, aged about 6 to 90. Per the germline V gene, CDR1 is SEHNR and CDR2 is FQNEAQ (reference sequence). CDR3 length: 15 amino acids. In this sample, this clonotype turned up a few times. What it binds is unknown. A J-beta primer mix and a sample-barcoded 5' primer were used in a second PCR of about 7 to 11 cycles. TCRdb passed the 5' RACE reads through MiXCR, listing each CDR3 protein once. There are around 780,000 distinct CDR3 sequences in the sample; approximately 24% occur only once, and about 2.9% lies in the top ten. Study results and caveats: A greater number of naive CD4+ cells and higher diversity distinguished long-lived donors from aged donors. Getting older went along with TCR beta diversity per million T cells dropping roughly linearly.

These same records also appear under a second study, on T cells of mothers and their children. That report adds: Slightly higher, non-significant overlap characterized related mother-child pairs relative to unrelated pairs.

The chain joins TRBV7-9 to TRBJ2-5, with 14 bases matching TRBD2. Gene TRBJ2-1 matches the end of the DNA better, so the J call may be wrong. The source of this sequence is a boy between 10 and 17 years old in good health. Sequenced input: blood. The CDR3 spells CASSSWTSGGWEQFF. CDR3 sequence (DNA): TGTGCCAGCAGCTCCTGGACTAGCGGGGGGTGGGAGCAGTTCTTC.